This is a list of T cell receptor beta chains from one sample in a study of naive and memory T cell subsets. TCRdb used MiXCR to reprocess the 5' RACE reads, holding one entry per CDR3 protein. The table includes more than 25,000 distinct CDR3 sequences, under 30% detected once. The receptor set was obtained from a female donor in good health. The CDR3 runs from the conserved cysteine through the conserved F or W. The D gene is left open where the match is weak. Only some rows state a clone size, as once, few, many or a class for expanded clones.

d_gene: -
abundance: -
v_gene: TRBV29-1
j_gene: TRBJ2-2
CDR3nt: TGCAGCGTTGAGGGGCTAGCAGGGGGGCTTAACACCGGGGAGCTGTTTTTT
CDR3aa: CSVEGLAGGLNTGELFF

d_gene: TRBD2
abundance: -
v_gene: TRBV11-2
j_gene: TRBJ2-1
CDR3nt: TGTGCCAGCAGCTTAGCGGGCGGGAGTGAGTTCTTC
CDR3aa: CASSLAGGSEFF

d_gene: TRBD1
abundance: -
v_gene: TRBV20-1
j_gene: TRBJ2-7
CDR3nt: TGCAGTGCTGGACAGGGAGCCTTCGAGCAGTACTTC
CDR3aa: CSAGQGAFEQYF

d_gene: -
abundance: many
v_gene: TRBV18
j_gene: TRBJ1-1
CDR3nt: TGTGCCAGCTCACCACCGAGCGCGGGGGACACTGAAGCTTTCTTT
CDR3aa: CASSPPSAGDTEAFF

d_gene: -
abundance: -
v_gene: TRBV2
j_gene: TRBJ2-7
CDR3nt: TGTGCCAGCACCCTCCGAGTGATTGCTGACGAGCAGTACTTC
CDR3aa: CASTLRVIADEQYF

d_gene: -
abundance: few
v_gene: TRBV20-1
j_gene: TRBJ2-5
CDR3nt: TGCAGTGTTGGATTAGGGAAGTCGCGCTTGGGGACCCAGTACTTC
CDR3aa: CSVGLGKSRLGTQYF

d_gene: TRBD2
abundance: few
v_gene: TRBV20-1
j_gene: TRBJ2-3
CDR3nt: TGCAGTGCTAGACAAGCGGGGAGCACAGATACGCAGTATTTT
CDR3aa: CSARQAGSTDTQYF

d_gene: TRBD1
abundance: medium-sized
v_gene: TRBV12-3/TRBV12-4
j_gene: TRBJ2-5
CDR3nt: TGTGCCAGCAGCCCGGGACAGGGGGAGACCCAGTACTTC
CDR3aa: CASSPGQGETQYF

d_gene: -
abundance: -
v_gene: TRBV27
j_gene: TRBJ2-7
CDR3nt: TGTGCCAGCATAAAGTTAGGGGAAGGGGAGCACTACGAGCAGTACTTC
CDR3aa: CASIKLGEGEHYEQYF

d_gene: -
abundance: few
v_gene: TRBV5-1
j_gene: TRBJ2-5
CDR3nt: TGCGCCAGCAGCTTCTCCGTGGCAGGAGAGGGGACCCAGTACTTC
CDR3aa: CASSFSVAGEGTQYF